Each of the 2 T cell receptor beta chains below was sequenced from the same sample in a study of radiation and T cells in renal cell carcinoma. Time point reported: baseline pretreatment blood. Noted treatment: 15 Gy SBRT to primary tumor, nephrectomy 4 weeks later. Method: immunoSEQ multiplex PCR; TCRdb's copy keeps in-frame clones and lacks some. Of about 130,000 clones listed, roughly 80% are singletons. Here the sequenced sample was blood, taken from a patient whose treatment included radiotherapy and nephrectomy. The receptors were sampled from a woman in her fifties or sixties with renal cell carcinoma.

The rearrangement uses TRBV19 and TRBJ1-1; 12 bases match TRBD1. This CDR3 is 12 amino acids long. J was trimmed by 9 bases and V by 6 bases; bases with no gene match: 2. Germline CDR1 is LNHDA and CDR2 is SQIVND (reference sequence). DNA of the CDR3: TGTGCCAGTAGCGGGGACAGGGGGCAAGCTTTCTTT. Its protein product is CASSGDRGQAFF.

The gene calls are TRBV5-1 and TRBJ1-3, with TRBD1 as a possible D gene (5 bases). V was clipped by 3 bases and J by 0 bases, with 10 bases between them. This CDR3 contains 15 residues. Looked up from germline, CDR1 is SGHRS and CDR2 is YFSETQ. In DNA form, the CDR3 reads TGCGCCAGCAGCTCGACAGCCAACTCTGGAAACACCATATATTTT. It specifies CASSSTANSGNTIYF.